The clone carrying this T cell receptor beta chain was seen ten or more times. The entry originates in a study of T cells in Graves' hyperthyroidism and ophthalmopathy. The CDR3 is 15 amino acids. Trimming removed 6 bases from V and 2 bases from J; junction bases left unmatched: 6. Germline CDR1 SNHLY, CDR2 FYNNEI. Sampled blood dates from first hyperthyroidism diagnosis, and it precedes any ophthalmopathy symptoms. PBMCs came from 9 to 10 ml fresh peripheral blood. What was amplified from RNA transcripts were TCR beta CDR3 regions. A set of HTBI primers served as the primers for a first-round RT-PCR of the TCR CDR3. MiXCR, applied by TCRdb to the multiplex PCR reads, yields one record per CDR3 protein. Altogether some 400,000 distinct CDR3 sequences are present, roughly 14% being singletons, with the ten largest covering around 21%.

What was sequenced was blood. The receptor was isolated from a man younger than 40 with Graves' hyperthyroidism that later progressed to Graves' ophthalmopathy. This sequence joins TRBV2 and TRBJ2-5, with 10 bases aligning to TRBD2. CDR3 DNA sequence: TGTGCCAGCAGATTAGCGGGGGGCCAGCAAGAGACCCAGTACTTC. Its translation is CASRLAGGQQETQYF.